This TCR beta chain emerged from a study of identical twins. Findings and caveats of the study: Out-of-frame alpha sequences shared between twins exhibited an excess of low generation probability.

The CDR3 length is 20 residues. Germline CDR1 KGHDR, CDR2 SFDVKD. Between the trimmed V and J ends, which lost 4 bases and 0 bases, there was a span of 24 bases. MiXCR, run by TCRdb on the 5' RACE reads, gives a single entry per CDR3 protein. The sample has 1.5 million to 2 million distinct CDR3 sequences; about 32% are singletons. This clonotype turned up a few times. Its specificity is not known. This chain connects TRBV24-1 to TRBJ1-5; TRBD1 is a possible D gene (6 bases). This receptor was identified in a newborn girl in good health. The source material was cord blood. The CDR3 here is CATSELGQLGGGDSNQPQHF. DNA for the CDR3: TGTGCCACCAGTGAATTAGGGCAACTAGGAGGGGGAGATAGCAATCAGCCCCAGCATTTT.